A single sample gave rise to the 24 T cell receptor beta chains below, sequenced in a study of blood T cells in healthy people across ages. Through a sample-barcoded 5' primer and a J-beta primer mix, a second PCR was run for roughly 6 to 12 cycles. MiXCR was run by TCRdb on the 5' RACE reads, yielding one entry per CDR3 protein. The repertoire includes over 600,000 distinct CDR3 sequences, roughly two fifths of them detected once, and around 32% sits in the top ten. Sequencing was performed on blood. The receptors were gathered from an elderly man in good health.

This clonotype was counted many times. The chain links TRBV29-1 to TRBJ2-7, with no clear D. In germline, CDR1 is SQVTM, CDR2 ANQGSEA. This CDR3 comprises 12 residues. V shed 4 bases and J shed 0 bases, with 7 bases lying between them. The CDR3 is CSVVETSYEQYF. The CDR3 bases are TGCAGCGTTGTCGAGACCTCCTACGAGCAGTACTTC.

About this clonotype: A much larger clonotype is one base distant, so this may be a read error. V gene TRBV10-3 combines with J gene TRBJ2-7, with a possible D match to TRBD2 (5 bases). The CDR3 sequence is 14 residues long. Trimming left V 11 bases short and J 5 bases short, with 22 bases between. The germline V gene has CDR1 ENHRY and CDR2 SYGVKD. The CDR3 here is CALGRSERLHEQYF. DNA for the CDR3: TGTGCCTTAGGACGTAGCGAGAGATTACACGAGCAGTACTTC.

The V call is TRBV20-1, the J call TRBJ1-2; 8 bases map to TRBD1. Germline trimming cut 7 bases from V and 9 bases from J; bases unmatched to any gene: 13. Looked up from germline, CDR1 is DFQATT and CDR2 is SNEGSKA (reference sequence). CDR3 length: 13 residues. In DNA, the CDR3 is TGCAGTGTTCTCCTGGACAGGGAAAAACGCTACACCTTC. Protein: CSVLLDREKRYTF.

This clonotype has more than one count but fewer than ten. The chain recombines TRBV20-1 with TRBJ2-7; D remains ambiguous. The V gene's germline CDR1 is DFQATT and CDR2 SNEGSKA (reference sequence). Trimming pared 0 bases from V and 6 bases from J, leaving 12 bases between. This CDR3 comprises 13 residues. CDR3 nucleotide sequence: TGCAGTGCTAGAGAGCGTCCGGGCGGCGAGCAGTACTTC. It is translated as CSARERPGGEQYF.

To note about this clonotype: This may arise from a read error, as a much more abundant clone is one base away. Here the CDR3 omits its conserved ending phenylalanine or tryptophan, so a read error is the likely source. This rearrangement joins TRBV9 to TRBJ2-5; D is unresolved. V was shortened by 0 bases and J by 3 bases, with 6 bases between the two germline ends. CDR1 and CDR2 from the germline V gene are SGDLS and YYNGEE. The CDR3 is 13 amino acids. This CDR3 is CASSVADEETQYV. The CDR3 nucleotides are TGTGCCAGCAGCGTAGCTGACGAAGAGACCCAGTACGTC.

V gene TRBV5-1 combines with J gene TRBJ2-1, with D unclear. The V end was cut by 0 bases, the J end by 2 bases, with 6 bases between. The CDR3 spans 14 residues. Germline loops: CDR1 SGHRS, CDR2 YFSETQ. The CDR3 coding sequence is TGCGCCAGCAGCTTGGCCGTTACCTACAATGAGCAGTTCTTC. It is translated as CASSLAVTYNEQFF.

In its sample, this clonotype was seen once. One base away lies a much larger clone, so this may be a sequencing read error. V gene TRBV7-2 combines with J gene TRBJ2-1; unclear D gene. Germline V gene sequence: CDR1 SGHTA, CDR2 FQGNSA. This CDR3 comprises 14 residues. V gave up 3 bases and J gave up 8 bases, with 14 bases separating them. CDR3 sequence: CASSLSWTLDEQFF. In nucleotides, the CDR3 is TGTGCCAGCAGCTTGTCCTGGACCCTCGATGAGCAGTTCTTC.

This clonotype has at least ten counts. This chain connects TRBV7-2 to TRBJ2-3; a weak D match, TRBD2 (6 bases). Germline CDR1 is SGHTA and CDR2 is FQGNSA. Trimming shortened V by 1 base and J by 5 bases, and 16 bases separated the two germline ends. The length of the CDR3 is 16 residues. The CDR3 is CASSLDPGLFGDTQYF. CDR3 sequence (DNA): TGTGCCAGCAGCTTAGATCCGGGACTCTTCGGAGATACGCAGTATTTT.

This clonotype appeared a few times. This chain joins TRBV9 and TRBJ2-1, with TRBD2 identical over 11 bases. CDR3 length: 18 amino acids. Germline CDR1 is SGDLS and CDR2 is YYNGEE. V dropped 3 bases and J dropped 4; count of bases not matched to a gene: 12. CDR3 in amino acids: CASSGRTAGLAGYNEQFF. The CDR3 coding sequence is TGTGCCAGCAGCGGAAGGACAGCAGGACTAGCGGGTTACAATGAGCAGTTCTTC.

This clonotype was counted between two and nine times. V usage is TRBV15 and J usage is TRBJ2-7; 8 nucleotides agree with TRBD2. The CDR3 runs 17 residues. The ends lost 1 base at V and 3 bases at J; junction bases unmatched: 11. CDR1 LNHNV and CDR2 YYDKDF come from the germline V gene (reference sequence). CDR3 in DNA: TGTGCCACCAGCAGAGGAACGGTCGGGGGGGGCGACTACGAGCAGTACTTC. Translated, it gives CATSRGTVGGGDYEQYF.

The CDR3 coding sequence is TGTGCCAGCAGCTTAGCGCAGGTTGGACAGGGGGCGAAGGAGCAGTACTTC. This codes for CASSLAQVGQGAKEQYF. The genes are TRBV7-9 and TRBJ2-7; 11 bases fit TRBD1. Germline values: CDR1 SEHNR, CDR2 FQNEAQ (reference sequence). CDR3 size: 17 residues. V was clipped by 0 bases and J by 7 bases; unmatched bases: 11.

This chain joins TRBV3-1 and TRBJ2-5, with D possibly matching TRBD2 (6 bases). TRBJ2-7 matches the DNA end more closely, so the J call is doubtful. CDR1 and CDR2 from the germline V gene are LGHDT and YNNKEL (reference sequence). The CDR3 runs to 15 residues. CDR3 sequence: CASSQVLPGVGEQYF. As DNA, the CDR3 is TGTGCCAGCAGCCAAGTACTCCCGGGAGTAGGCGAGCAGTACTTC.

V usage is TRBV6-5 and J usage is TRBJ1-2; 9 nucleotides align to TRBD1. V was clipped by 4 bases and J by 4 bases; unmatched bases: 19. The CDR3 spans 19 residues. Germline CDR1 reads MNHEY; CDR2 reads SVGAGI. The chain's CDR3 is CASSLNPAGTGKRGYGYTF. The DNA of the CDR3 is TGTGCCAGCAGTTTAAACCCCGCCGGGACAGGGAAAAGAGGCTATGGCTACACCTTC.

This clonotype was seen more than once but under ten times. The J gene is TRBJ2-1, the V gene TRBV7-9; TRBD1 matches at 7 bases. The V gene's germline CDR1 is SEHNR and CDR2 FQNEAQ (reference sequence). Trimming cost V 5 bases and J 9 bases; bases outside gene matches: 10. This CDR3 is built from 14 residues. CDR3 loop: CASSQNRGVSEQFF. The CDR3 coding sequence is TGTGCCAGCAGCCAGAACAGGGGAGTTAGTGAGCAGTTCTTC.

A note on this clonotype: This may be a read error: a much more frequent sequence differs by one nucleotide. This sequence joins TRBV7-8 and TRBJ2-7; the match to TRBD2 covers 12 bases. This CDR3 is built from 15 residues. V lost 6 bases, J lost 7 bases, and 10 bases stayed unmatched. The germline gives CDR1 SGHVS, CDR2 FQNEAQ. Here the CDR3 DNA reads TGTGCCAGCAGTCGGGGACTAGCGGGCGGGAATGAGCAGTACTTC. Its translation is CASSRGLAGGNEQYF.

This clonotype was found a few times. The chain joins TRBV3-1 to TRBJ2-5; 9 bases fit TRBD1. The germline gives CDR1 LGHDT, CDR2 YNNKEL (reference sequence). This CDR3 has 17 residues. V lost 1 base to trimming and J lost 5 bases; unmatched junction nucleotides: 11. The CDR3 sequence: CASSQVGRGQGTETQYF. The DNA of the CDR3 is TGTGCCAGCAGCCAAGTCGGCCGCGGACAGGGGACCGAGACCCAGTACTTC.

This chain joins TRBV28 and TRBJ2-1; TRBD2 aligns across 10 bases. Losses at the gene ends were 8 bases for V and 5 bases for J; bases not matched to a gene: 9. This CDR3 is built from 15 residues. Germline V gives CDR1 MDHEN, CDR2 SYDVKM. CDR3 region: CASFHRTSGNNEQFF. The CDR3 DNA is TGTGCCAGCTTTCACCGGACTAGCGGAAACAATGAGCAGTTCTTC.

The J gene is TRBJ2-1, the V gene TRBV11-2, with D perhaps matching TRBD2 (7 bases). The CDR3 extends over 16 amino acids. V was trimmed by 5 bases and J by 3 bases, leaving 17 bases between them. CDR1 SGHAT and CDR2 FQNNGV come from the germline V gene. The CDR3 sequence: CASSLGEGGFYNEQFF. Written as DNA, the CDR3 is TGTGCCAGCAGCCTCGGGGAGGGGGGGTTCTACAATGAGCAGTTCTTC.

The V gene is TRBV14, the J gene TRBJ1-6; perhaps TRBD1 as D (5 bases). The germline V gene has CDR1 SGHDN and CDR2 FVKESK. This CDR3 is built from 12 residues. The V end lost 1 base, the J end lost 17 bases, and 12 bases lay between the germline ends. CDR3 DNA sequence: TGTGCCAGCAGCCAAGGGGGACGCCCAGTCCACTTT. Translated: CASSQGGRPVHF.

The rearrangement links TRBV18 to TRBJ1-1; the D gene is possibly TRBD1 (5 bases). This CDR3 spans 14 amino acids. V lost 8 bases and J 1 base, leaving 14 bases between the germline ends. Germline-derived CDR1 and CDR2 are KGHSH and LQKENI. DNA of the CDR3: TGTGCCAGCACCAGGGTGACGGGGAACACTGAAGCTTTCTTT. Residues: CASTRVTGNTEAFF.

This chain links TRBV7-8 with TRBJ2-3; D might be TRBD2 (7 bases). The germline V gene has CDR1 SGHVS and CDR2 FQNEAQ. There are 18 residues in the CDR3. V lost 5 bases to trimming and J lost 0 bases, with 21 bases between them. CDR3 sequence reads: CASSTHTGGRDSTDTQYF. In DNA form, the CDR3 reads TGTGCCAGCAGCACCCACACCGGGGGGCGCGACAGCACAGATACGCAGTATTTT. Together with reference TRBV7-8 and TRBJ2-3, the CDR3 gives the full variable domain: GAGVSQSPRYKVAKRGQDVALRCDPISGHVSLFWYQQALGQGPEFLTYFQNEAQLDKSGLPSDRFFAERPEGSVSTLKIQRTQQEDSAVYLCASSTHTGGRDSTDTQYFGPGTRLTVL.

This clonotype was counted a few times. V is TRBV29-1 and J is TRBJ2-5, with 7 bases that match TRBD2. The V segment lost 5 bases and the J segment 5 bases; nucleotides outside the gene matches: 11. CDR3 size: 14 residues. Germline CDR1 SQVTM, CDR2 ANQGSEA. CDR3 in amino acids: CSVKKGGSGETQYF. The CDR3 region has the DNA TGCAGCGTTAAAAAGGGCGGGAGTGGGGAGACCCAGTACTTC.

V and J are TRBV19 and TRBJ1-2; D perhaps matches TRBD1 (5 bases). The ends were cut back, 5 bases at V and 4 bases at J, with 20 bases in the middle. The germline gives CDR1 LNHDA, CDR2 SQIVND (reference sequence). CDR3 length equals 16 residues. In DNA, the CDR3 is TGTGCCAGTAGTTTACCCGGGACGGAAGACTTCTATGGCTACACCTTC. Translated: CASSLPGTEDFYGYTF.

This clonotype was seen more than once but under ten times. The chain employs TRBV7-9 and TRBJ1-1; D is ambiguous. Germline V lookup: CDR1 SEHNR, CDR2 FQNEAQ (reference sequence). This CDR3 is built from 15 residues. Trimming removed 4 bases from V and 6 bases from J, with 18 bases in between. In DNA, the CDR3 is TGTGCCAGCAGCTCGAAGGAGATCCCGGGCGCTGAAGCTTTCTTT. Translated, it gives CASSSKEIPGAEAFF.